This T cell receptor (beta chain) appears in the sequencing data of a study of tumour-infiltrating T cells in Burkitt lymphoma. Study in general: Overall and progression-free survival were predicted by productive clonality.

Profiled with immunoSEQ multiplex PCR; TCRdb holds only in-frame clones, not every one. The data hold about 14,000 clones, with about 31% observed a single time. By share, this clone ranks as medium-sized. CDR1 and CDR2 (germline): SGHTA, FQGTGA. The CDR3 covers 16 residues. With 1 base removed from V and 7 bases from J, the gap between germline ends came to 20 bases. The J gene is TRBJ2-7, the V gene TRBV7-3, with D perhaps TRBD2 (5 bases). The sequenced sample consisted of tumor tissue. The source is a human donor with diffuse large B-cell lymphoma. In DNA form, the CDR3 reads TGTGCCAGCAGCTTAAAGGGCCAGCACGTCGGAGGAGAGCAGTACTTC. This translates into CASSLKGQHVGGEQYF.